This T cell receptor (beta chain) was identified in a study of CD8 T cells in ankylosing spondylitis. Study outcomes and limitations: A TCR beta motif of roughly eight highly homologous variants seemed to mark ankylosing spondylitis blood. Past research had described some motif variants in reactive arthritis synovial fluid and blood.

With regard to this clonotype: Its antigen is still unknown.

TCRdb itself ran the 5' RACE reads through MiXCR, one entry per CDR3 protein. Of about 700,000 distinct CDR3 sequences listed, around 20% are singletons. The V segment lost 6 bases and the J segment 4 bases; nucleotides outside the gene matches: 13. This CDR3 is built from 15 residues. CDR1 is DFQATT and CDR2 is SNEGSKA in the germline V gene (reference sequence). This TCR was sampled from a male donor with ankylosing spondylitis. Material for sequencing was blood, either unsorted or a sorted T cell fraction (not recorded which). V gene TRBV20-1 combines with J gene TRBJ2-7; 9 bases are a match to TRBD1. The CDR3 region is CSAGTGGRVIYEQYF. DNA for the CDR3: TGCAGTGCGGGAACAGGGGGCCGGGTAATTTACGAGCAGTACTTC.